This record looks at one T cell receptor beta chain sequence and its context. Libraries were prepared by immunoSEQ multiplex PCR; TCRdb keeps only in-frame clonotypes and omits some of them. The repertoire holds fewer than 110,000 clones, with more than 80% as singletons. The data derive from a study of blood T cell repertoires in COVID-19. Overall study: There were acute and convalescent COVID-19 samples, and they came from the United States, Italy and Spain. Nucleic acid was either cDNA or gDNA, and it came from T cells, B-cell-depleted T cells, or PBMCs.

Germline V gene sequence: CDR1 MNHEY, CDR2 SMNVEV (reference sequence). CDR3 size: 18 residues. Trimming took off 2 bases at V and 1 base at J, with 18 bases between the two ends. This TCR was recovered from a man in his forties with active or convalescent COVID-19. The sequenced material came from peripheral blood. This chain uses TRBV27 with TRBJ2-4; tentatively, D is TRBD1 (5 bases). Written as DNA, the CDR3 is TGTGCCAGCAGTTTACAGGGTCGGTCTTCCGTTGCCAAAAACATTCAGTACTTC. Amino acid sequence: CASSLQGRSSVAKNIQYF.